The present TCR beta chain was sequenced within a study of CD4 T cell repertoires in COVID-19. Background on the study: After about ten days of IL-2 expansion, CFSE-low cells were relabeled and restimulated with other coronavirus spikes.

On this clone itself: Its target is unknown.

These memory T cells were uncultured and sequenced directly after ex vivo isolation. Profiling relied on immunoSEQ multiplex PCR, and the TCRdb table lists in-frame clones only, not all of them. The sample has 6,500 to 8,500 clones, around 84% seen once. Regarding the study as a whole: Some SARS-CoV-2 clonotypes, between 7 and 25%, recurred in SARS-CoV and/or HKU1 cultures.

Germline CDR1 is SGHTA and CDR2 is FQGNSA. There are 14 residues in the CDR3. V was shortened by 1 base and J by 2 bases, with 9 bases between the two germline ends. This sequence was found in a human donor who had COVID-19. The material sequenced was effector memory CD4+ T cells from blood, taken before the COVID-19 pandemic. The chain combines TRBV7-2 with TRBJ2-7; D remains ambiguous. The CDR3 region is CASSLEAAPYEQYF. CDR3 DNA sequence: TGTGCCAGCAGCTTAGAGGCGGCACCCTACGAGCAGTACTTC.